Listed here are 13 T cell receptor beta chains from one sample, sequenced in a study of spatial heterogeneity in lung cancer. Study outcomes and limitations: Mutation tallies in tumors tracked expanded intratumoral alpha and beta TCR counts.

No antigen has been identified for these receptors. A single record per CDR3 protein comes from TCRdb applying MiXCR to the 5' RACE reads. This sample yields almost 3,000 distinct CDR3 sequences, of which less than 8% are seen a single time; about 11% belongs to the top ten. Regarding time point: sample taken at primary tumor resection. Sequenced here: lung tumor tissue, sampled at surgery. Receptors originate from a female donor with early-stage non-small cell lung cancer.

By its share, this clonotype is medium-sized. The V and J genes are TRBV12-3 or TRBV12-4 and TRBJ2-2, with 8 bases lining up with TRBD2. J lost 6 bases, V lost 2 bases, and 11 bases had no gene match. This CDR3 contains 17 residues. CDR3 region: CASSLYPSGRSAGELFF. CDR3 DNA: TGTGCCAGCAGTTTATATCCTAGCGGGCGATCTGCCGGGGAGCTGTTTTTT.

This clonotype showed up many times. V gene TRBV5-1 combines with J gene TRBJ1-2, with D possibly being TRBD1 (6 bases). This CDR3 is 15 amino acids long. Germline V gene data show CDR1 as SGHRS and CDR2 as YFSETQ. V was shortened by 4 bases and J by 1 base, with 14 bases between the two germline ends. The CDR3 loop is CASSRAGALNYGYTF. The CDR3 DNA reads as TGCGCCAGCAGCCGGGCGGGGGCGCTTAACTATGGCTACACCTTC.

This clonotype has a handful of counts. The CDR3 DNA is TGCAGTGCTTCCGGGGGACAAGGTCCCTACGAGCAGTACTTC. It codes for CSASGGQGPYEQYF. The rearrangement uses TRBV20-1 and TRBJ2-7; the D call may be TRBD1 or TRBD2 (6 bases each). Looked up from germline, CDR1 is DFQATT and CDR2 is SNEGSKA (reference sequence). The CDR3 consists of 14 residues. Trimming stripped 5 bases from V and 2 bases from J, with 16 bases between.

By sample share, this clonotype is medium-sized. This chain uses TRBV5-6 with TRBJ2-7; 7 nucleotides agree with TRBD1. After removal of 4 bases from V and 6 bases from J, the junction contained 4 bases not matched to a gene. The CDR3 covers 12 residues. Germline V lookup: CDR1 SGHDT, CDR2 YYEEEE. CDR3 in amino acids: CASSIRTGEQYF. In nucleotides, the CDR3 is TGTGCCAGCAGCATTAGGACAGGCGAGCAGTACTTC.

The chain couples TRBV12-3 or TRBV12-4 to TRBJ2-3; D might be TRBD1 (5 bases). Trimming shortened V by 3 bases and J by 4 bases, and 8 bases separated the two germline ends. This CDR3 is 13 amino acids long. The CDR3 coding sequence is TGTGCCAGCAGTTTTCAGGGCGCAGATACGCAGTATTTT. Residues: CASSFQGADTQYF.

This clonotype was seen at least ten times. The chain links TRBV12-3 or TRBV12-4 to TRBJ1-3; 8 bases are a match to TRBD1. Trimming at V came to 6 bases and at J to 6 bases, leaving 10 bases not matched to a gene. This CDR3 is 15 amino acids long. For the CDR3, the DNA is TGTGCCAGCAGACCCCAGGGGGCTACTGAAAACACCATATATTTT. Translation gives CASRPQGATENTIYF.

This clonotype rates as medium-sized. The V and J genes are TRBV5-6 and TRBJ2-2, with D unresolved. V lost 1 base and J lost 0, with 10 bases in between. This CDR3 has 16 residues. Germline V gene lookup returns CDR1 SGHDT and CDR2 YYEEEE. CDR3 protein: CASSLRQVSNTGELFF. The CDR3 DNA is TGTGCCAGCAGCTTGAGGCAGGTTTCGAACACCGGGGAGCTGTTTTTT.

By share of the sample, this clonotype is large (0.1 to 1%). This chain joins TRBV20-1 and TRBJ2-2; TRBD1 matches at 8 bases. With 3 bases clipped from V and 5 bases from J, the junction kept 8 bases outside the gene matches. CDR1 DFQATT and CDR2 SNEGSKA come from the germline V gene (reference sequence). The CDR3 has 15 residues. The CDR3 DNA follows: TGCAGTGCTAGTCTTCCGGACAGGGAAACCGGGGAGCTGTTTTTT. It translates to CSASLPDRETGELFF.

This chain connects TRBV4-1 to TRBJ1-4; D is uncertain. The length of the CDR3 is 16 residues. Germline V gene sequence: CDR1 MGHRA, CDR2 YSYEKL. V was shortened by 0 bases and J by 7 bases, with 15 bases between the two germline ends. DNA for the CDR3: TGCGCCAGCAGCCAAGAGAAGGGCCCGGGAGGTGAAAAACTGTTTTTT. Its translation is CASSQEKGPGGEKLFF.

This clonotype counts as medium-sized. The V gene is TRBV10-3, the J gene TRBJ2-5, with D possibly being TRBD2 (5 bases). This CDR3 contains 11 residues. Germline V gene lookup returns CDR1 ENHRY and CDR2 SYGVKD. The ends were cut back, 8 bases at V and 2 bases at J, with 6 bases in the middle. The DNA for the CDR3 is TGTGCCATCGGAGGACAAGAGACCCAGTACTTC. Amino acids: CAIGGQETQYF.

The chain is built from TRBV10-3 and TRBJ2-2; D remains unclear. CDR1 is ENHRY, CDR2 SYGVKD, per germline. Trimming removed 4 bases from V and 3 bases from J, with 9 bases in between. The CDR3 length is 14 residues. In DNA form, the CDR3 reads TGTGCCATCAGTGTTCCAGAGGACACCGGGGAGCTGTTTTTT. Its translation is CAISVPEDTGELFF.

By share, this clonotype ranks as medium-sized. The CDR3 here is CASSSRTSAPGTGELFF. The CDR3 DNA reads as TGTGCCAGCAGTTCCCGAACTAGCGCCCCCGGCACCGGGGAGCTGTTTTTT. J is TRBJ2-2 and V is TRBV6-2 or TRBV6-3; 7 bases fit TRBD2. The CDR3 sequence is 17 residues long. Per the germline V gene, CDR1 is MNHEY and CDR2 is SVGEGT. V lost 4 bases, J lost 4 bases, and 12 bases stayed unmatched.

By share, this clonotype ranks as medium-sized. The chain uses TRBV6-6 and TRBJ2-1, with 10 bases matching TRBD2. Trimming at V came to 6 bases and at J to 7 bases, leaving 15 bases not matched to a gene. The CDR3 is 17 amino acids. Germline CDR1 reads MNHNY; CDR2 reads SVGAGI (reference sequence). CDR3 DNA: TGTGCCAGCAGATATCCTCGAGCGGGGGGGCCGGGGAATGAGCAGTTCTTC. This gives the protein CASRYPRAGGPGNEQFF.